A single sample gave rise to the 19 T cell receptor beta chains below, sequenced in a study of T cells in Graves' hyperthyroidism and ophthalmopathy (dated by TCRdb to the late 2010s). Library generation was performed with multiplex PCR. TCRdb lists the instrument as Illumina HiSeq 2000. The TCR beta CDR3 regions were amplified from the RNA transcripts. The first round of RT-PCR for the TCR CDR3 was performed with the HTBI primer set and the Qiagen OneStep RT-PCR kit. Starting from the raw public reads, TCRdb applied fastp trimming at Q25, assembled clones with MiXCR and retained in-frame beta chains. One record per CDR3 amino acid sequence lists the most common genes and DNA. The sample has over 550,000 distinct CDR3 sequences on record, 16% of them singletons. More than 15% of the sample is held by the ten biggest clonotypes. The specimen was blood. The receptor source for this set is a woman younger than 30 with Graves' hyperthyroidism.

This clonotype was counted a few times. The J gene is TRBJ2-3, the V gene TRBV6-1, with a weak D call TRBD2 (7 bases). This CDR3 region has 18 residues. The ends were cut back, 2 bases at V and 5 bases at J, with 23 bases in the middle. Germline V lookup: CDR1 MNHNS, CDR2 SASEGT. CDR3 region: CASSEKPYRGALRDTQYF. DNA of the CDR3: TGTGCCAGCAGTGAAAAGCCCTACCGGGGGGCGCTTCGAGATACGCAGTATTTT.

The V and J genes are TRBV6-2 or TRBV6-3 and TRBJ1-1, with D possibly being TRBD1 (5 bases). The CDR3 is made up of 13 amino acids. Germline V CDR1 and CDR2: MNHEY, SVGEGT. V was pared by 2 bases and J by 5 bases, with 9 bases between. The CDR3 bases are TGTGCCAGCAGTTACGGAGGGGTGACTGAAGCTTTCTTT. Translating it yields CASSYGGVTEAFF.

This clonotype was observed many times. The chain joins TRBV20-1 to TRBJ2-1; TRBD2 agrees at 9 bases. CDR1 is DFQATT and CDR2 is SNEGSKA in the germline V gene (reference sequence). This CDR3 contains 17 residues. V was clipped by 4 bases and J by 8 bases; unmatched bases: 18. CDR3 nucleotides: TGCAGTGCTATACCGCGTCTGTTCTTGGCGGGGGGGGATGAGCAGTTCTTC. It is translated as CSAIPRLFLAGGDEQFF.

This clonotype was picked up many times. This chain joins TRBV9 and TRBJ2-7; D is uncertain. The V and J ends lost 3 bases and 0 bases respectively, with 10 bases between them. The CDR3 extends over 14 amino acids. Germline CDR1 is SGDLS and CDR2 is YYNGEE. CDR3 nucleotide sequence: TGTGCCAGCAGCGCCTCGGCACTCTCCTACGAGCAGTACTTC. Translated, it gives CASSASALSYEQYF.

The CDR3 DNA sequence: TGTGCCGGGAGTCGGGCAGGGCCCACCGGGGAGCTGTTTTTT. This gives the protein CAGSRAGPTGELFF. The chain recombines TRBV7-2 with TRBJ2-2; D may be TRBD1 or TRBD2 (5 bases each). Germline V gene data show CDR1 as SGHTA and CDR2 as FQGNSA. There are 14 residues in the CDR3. The ends were cut back, 11 bases at V and 4 bases at J, with 17 bases in the middle.

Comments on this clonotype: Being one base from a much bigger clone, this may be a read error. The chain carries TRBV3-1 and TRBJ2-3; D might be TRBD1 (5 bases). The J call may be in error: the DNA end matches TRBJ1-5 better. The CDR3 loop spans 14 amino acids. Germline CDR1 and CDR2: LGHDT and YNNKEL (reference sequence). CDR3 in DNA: TGTGCCAGCAGACCTAGCGGGGGACCGGATACGCAGCATTTT. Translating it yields CASRPSGGPDTQHF.

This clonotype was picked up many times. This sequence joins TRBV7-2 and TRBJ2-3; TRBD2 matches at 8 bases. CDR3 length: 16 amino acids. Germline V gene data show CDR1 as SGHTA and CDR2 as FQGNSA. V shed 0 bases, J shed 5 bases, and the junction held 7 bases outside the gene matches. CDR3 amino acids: CASSLALTSGVDTQYF. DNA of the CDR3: TGTGCCAGCAGCTTAGCGCTAACTAGCGGCGTAGATACGCAGTATTTT.

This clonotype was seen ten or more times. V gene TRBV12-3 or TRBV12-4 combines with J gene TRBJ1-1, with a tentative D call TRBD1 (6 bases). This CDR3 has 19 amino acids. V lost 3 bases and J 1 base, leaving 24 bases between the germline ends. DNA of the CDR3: TGTGCCAGCAGTTTTGGGAAGGGGGGTCCCCATGTTACGAACACTGAAGCTTTCTTT. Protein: CASSFGKGGPHVTNTEAFF.

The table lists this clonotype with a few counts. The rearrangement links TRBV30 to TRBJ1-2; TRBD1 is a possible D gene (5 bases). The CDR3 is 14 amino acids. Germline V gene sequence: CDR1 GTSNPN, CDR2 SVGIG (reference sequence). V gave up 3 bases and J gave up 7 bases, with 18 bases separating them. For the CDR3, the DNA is TGTGCCTGGAGCGAGGAGGCGGGGGTGGGTGGCTACACCTTC. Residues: CAWSEEAGVGGYTF.

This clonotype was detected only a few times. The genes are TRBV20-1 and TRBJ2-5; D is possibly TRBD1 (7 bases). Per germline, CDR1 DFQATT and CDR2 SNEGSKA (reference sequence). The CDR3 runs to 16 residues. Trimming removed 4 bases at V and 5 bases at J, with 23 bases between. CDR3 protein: CSATVPGGPGGETQYF. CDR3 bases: TGCAGTGCTACAGTTCCAGGGGGGCCTGGGGGGGAGACCCAGTACTTC.

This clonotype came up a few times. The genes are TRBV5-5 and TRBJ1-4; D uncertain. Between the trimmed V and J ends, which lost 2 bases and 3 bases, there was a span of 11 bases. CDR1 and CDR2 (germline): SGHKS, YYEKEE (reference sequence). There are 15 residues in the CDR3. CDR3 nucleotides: TGTGCCAGCAGCTTAAGTGTGCAGTCTAATGAAAAACTGTTTTTT. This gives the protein CASSLSVQSNEKLFF.

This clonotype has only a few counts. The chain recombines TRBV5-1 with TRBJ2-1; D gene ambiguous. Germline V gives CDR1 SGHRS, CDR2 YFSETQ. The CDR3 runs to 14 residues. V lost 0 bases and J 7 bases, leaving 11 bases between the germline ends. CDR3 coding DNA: TGCGCCAGCAGCTTGGCGCAGGTGGATAATGAGCAGTTCTTC. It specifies CASSLAQVDNEQFF. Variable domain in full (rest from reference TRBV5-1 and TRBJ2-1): KAGVTQTPRYLIKTRGQQVTLSCSPISGHRSVSWYQQTPGQGLQFLFEYFSETQRNKGNFPGRFSGRQFSNSRSEMNVSTLELGDSALYLCASSLAQVDNEQFFGPGTRLTVL.

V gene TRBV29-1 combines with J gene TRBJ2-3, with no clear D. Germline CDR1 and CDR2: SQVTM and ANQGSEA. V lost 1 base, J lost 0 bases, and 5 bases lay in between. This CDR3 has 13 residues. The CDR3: CSVEGVSTDTQYF. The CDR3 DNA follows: TGCAGCGTTGAAGGGGTCAGCACAGATACGCAGTATTTT.

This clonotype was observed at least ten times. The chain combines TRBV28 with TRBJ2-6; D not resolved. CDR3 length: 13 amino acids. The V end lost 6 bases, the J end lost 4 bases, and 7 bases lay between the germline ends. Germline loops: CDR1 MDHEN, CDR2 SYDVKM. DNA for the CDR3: TGTGCCAGCAGGCTTACCGGGGCCAACGTCCTGACTTTC. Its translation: CASRLTGANVLTF.

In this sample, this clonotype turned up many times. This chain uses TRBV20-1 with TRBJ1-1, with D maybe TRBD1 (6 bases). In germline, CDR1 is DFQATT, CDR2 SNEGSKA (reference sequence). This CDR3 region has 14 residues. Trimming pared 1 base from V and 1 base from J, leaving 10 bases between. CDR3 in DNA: TGCAGTGCTAGAGCGTCGGACAGGAACACTGAAGCTTTCTTT. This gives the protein CSARASDRNTEAFF.

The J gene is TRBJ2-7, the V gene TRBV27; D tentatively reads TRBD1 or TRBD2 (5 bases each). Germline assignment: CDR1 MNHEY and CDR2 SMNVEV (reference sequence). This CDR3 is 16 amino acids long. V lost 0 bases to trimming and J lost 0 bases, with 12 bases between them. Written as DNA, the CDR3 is TGTGCCAGCAGTTTATCGACGGGGCCCCGCTCCTACGAGCAGTACTTC. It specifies CASSLSTGPRSYEQYF.

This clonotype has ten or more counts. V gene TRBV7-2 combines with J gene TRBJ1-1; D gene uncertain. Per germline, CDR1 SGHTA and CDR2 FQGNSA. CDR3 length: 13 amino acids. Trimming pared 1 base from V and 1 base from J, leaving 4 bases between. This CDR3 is CASSLVENTEAFF. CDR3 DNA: TGTGCCAGCAGCTTAGTTGAGAACACTGAAGCTTTCTTT.

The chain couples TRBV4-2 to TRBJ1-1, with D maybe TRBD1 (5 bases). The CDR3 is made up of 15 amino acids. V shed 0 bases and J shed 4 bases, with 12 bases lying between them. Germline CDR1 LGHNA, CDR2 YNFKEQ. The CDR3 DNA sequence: TGTGCCAGCAGCCAAGATCAAGTGGGGCCCACTGAAGCTTTCTTT. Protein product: CASSQDQVGPTEAFF.

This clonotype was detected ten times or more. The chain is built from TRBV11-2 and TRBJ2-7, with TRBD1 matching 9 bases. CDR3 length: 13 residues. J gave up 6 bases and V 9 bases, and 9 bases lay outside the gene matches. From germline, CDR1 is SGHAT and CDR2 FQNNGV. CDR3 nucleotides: TGTGCCAGTGCCGGGACAGGGTCTATCGAGCAGTACTTC. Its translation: CASAGTGSIEQYF. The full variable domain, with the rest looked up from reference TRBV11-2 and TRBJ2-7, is EAGVAQSPRYKIIEKRQSVAFWCNPISGHATLYWYQQILGQGPKLLIQFQNNGVVDDSQLPKDRFSAERLKGVDSTLKIQPAKLEDSAVYLCASAGTGSIEQYFGPGTRLTVT.